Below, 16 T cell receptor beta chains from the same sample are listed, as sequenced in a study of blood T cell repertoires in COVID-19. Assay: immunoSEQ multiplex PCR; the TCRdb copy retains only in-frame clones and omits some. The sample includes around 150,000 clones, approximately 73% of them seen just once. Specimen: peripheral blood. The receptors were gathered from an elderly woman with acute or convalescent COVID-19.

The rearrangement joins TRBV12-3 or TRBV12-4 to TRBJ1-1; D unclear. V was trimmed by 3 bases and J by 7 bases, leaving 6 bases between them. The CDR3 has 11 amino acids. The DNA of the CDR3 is TGTGCCAGCAGTTTGTTCGGTGAAGCTTTCTTT. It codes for CASSLFGEAFF.

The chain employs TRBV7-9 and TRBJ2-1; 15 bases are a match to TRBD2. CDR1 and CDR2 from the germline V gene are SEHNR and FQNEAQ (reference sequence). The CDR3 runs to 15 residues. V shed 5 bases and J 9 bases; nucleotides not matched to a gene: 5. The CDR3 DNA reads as TGTGCCAGCAGCCTGGGACTAGCGGGGGGACTTGAGCAGTTCTTC. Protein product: CASSLGLAGGLEQFF.

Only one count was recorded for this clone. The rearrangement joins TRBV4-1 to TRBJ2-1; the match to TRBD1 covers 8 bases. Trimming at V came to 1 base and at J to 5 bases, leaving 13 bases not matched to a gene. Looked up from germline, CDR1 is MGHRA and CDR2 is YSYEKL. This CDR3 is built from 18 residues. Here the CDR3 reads CASSQAGQGETKNNEQFF. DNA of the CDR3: TGCGCCAGCAGCCAAGCCGGACAGGGAGAAACCAAGAACAATGAGCAGTTCTTC.

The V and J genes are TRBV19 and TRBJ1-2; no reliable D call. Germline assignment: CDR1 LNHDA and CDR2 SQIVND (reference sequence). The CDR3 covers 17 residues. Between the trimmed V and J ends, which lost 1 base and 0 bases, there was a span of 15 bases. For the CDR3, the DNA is TGTGCCAGTAGTATAGGTGGAGGCGCCTCAGCTAACTATGGCTACACCTTC. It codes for CASSIGGGASANYGYTF.

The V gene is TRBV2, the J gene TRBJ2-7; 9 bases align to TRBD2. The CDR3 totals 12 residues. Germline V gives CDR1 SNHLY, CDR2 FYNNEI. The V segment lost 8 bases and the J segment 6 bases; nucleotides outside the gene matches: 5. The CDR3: CASAGGPFEQYF. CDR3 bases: TGTGCCAGCGCGGGAGGGCCGTTCGAGCAGTACTTC.

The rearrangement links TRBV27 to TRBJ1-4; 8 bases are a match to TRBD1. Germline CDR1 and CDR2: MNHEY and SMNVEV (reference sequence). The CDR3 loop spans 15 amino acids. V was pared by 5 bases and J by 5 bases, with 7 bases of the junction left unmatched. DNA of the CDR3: TGTGCCAGCAGTATTGACAGGGGCCAGAATGAAAAACTGTTTTTT. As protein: CASSIDRGQNEKLFF. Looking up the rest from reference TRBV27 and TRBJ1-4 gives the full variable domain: EAQVTQNPRYLITVTGKKLTVTCSQNMNHEYMSWYRQDPGLGLRQIYYSMNVEVTDKGDVPEGYKVSRKEKRNFPLILESPSPNQTSLYFCASSIDRGQNEKLFFGSGTQLSVL.

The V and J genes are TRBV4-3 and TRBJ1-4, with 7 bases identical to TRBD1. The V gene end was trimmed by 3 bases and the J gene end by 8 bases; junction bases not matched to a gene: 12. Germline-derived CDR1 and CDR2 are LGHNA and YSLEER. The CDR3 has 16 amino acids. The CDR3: CASSQGDSPQGEKLFF. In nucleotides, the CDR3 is TGCGCCAGCAGCCAGGGGGACAGTCCCCAAGGGGAAAAACTGTTTTTT.

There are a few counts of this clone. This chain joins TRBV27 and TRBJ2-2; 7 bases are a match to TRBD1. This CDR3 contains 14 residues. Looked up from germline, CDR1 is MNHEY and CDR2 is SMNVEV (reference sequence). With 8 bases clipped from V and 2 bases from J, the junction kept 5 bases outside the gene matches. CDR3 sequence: CASGHRGNTGELFF. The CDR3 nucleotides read TGTGCCAGCGGTCACAGGGGAAACACCGGGGAGCTGTTTTTT.

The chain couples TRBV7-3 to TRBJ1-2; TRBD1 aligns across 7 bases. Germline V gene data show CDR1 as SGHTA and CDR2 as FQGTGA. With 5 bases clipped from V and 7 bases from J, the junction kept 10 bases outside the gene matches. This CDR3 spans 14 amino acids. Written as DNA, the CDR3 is TGTGCCAGCAGCATAGGGGGCGCGCCTGGTGGCTACACCTTC. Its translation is CASSIGGAPGGYTF. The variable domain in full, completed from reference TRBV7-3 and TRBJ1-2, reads GAGVSQTPSNKVTEKGKYVELRCDPISGHTALYWYRQSLGQGPEFLIYFQGTGAADDSGLPNDRFFAVRPEGSVSTLKIQRTERGDSAVYLCASSIGGAPGGYTFGSGTRLTVV.

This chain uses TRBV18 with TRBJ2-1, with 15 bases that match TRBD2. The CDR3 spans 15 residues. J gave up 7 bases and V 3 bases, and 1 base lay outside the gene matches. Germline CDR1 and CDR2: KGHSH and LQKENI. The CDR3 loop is CASSPGTSGRNEQFF. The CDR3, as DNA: TGTGCCAGCTCACCGGGGACTAGCGGGAGGAATGAGCAGTTCTTC.

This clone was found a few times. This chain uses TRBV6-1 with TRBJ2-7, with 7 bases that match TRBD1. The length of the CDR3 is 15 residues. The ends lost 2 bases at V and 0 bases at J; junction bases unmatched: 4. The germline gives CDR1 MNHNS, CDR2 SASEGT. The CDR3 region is CASSERQGGSYEQYF. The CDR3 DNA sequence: TGTGCCAGCAGTGAACGACAGGGTGGCTCCTACGAGCAGTACTTC.

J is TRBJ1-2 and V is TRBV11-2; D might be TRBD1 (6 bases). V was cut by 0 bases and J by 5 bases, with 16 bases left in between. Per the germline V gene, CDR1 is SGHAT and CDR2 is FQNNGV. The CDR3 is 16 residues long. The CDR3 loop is CASSLEGTRRSYGYTF. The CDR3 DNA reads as TGTGCCAGCAGCTTAGAAGGGACACGGAGATCTTATGGCTACACCTTC.

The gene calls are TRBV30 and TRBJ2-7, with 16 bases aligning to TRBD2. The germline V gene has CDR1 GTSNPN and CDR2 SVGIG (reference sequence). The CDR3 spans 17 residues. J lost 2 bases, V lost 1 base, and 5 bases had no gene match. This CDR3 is CAWSAGTSGRGAYEQYF. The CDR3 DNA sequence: TGTGCCTGGAGTGCCGGGACTAGCGGGAGGGGAGCCTACGAGCAGTACTTC.

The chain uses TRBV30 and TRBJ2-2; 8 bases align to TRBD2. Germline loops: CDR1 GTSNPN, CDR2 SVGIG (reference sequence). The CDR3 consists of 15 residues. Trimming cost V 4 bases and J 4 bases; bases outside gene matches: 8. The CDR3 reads CAWTLAGRSTGELFF. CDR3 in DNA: TGTGCCTGGACCCTAGCGGGTAGGAGCACCGGGGAGCTGTTTTTT. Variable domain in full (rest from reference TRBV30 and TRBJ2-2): SQTIHQWPATLVQPVGSPLSLECTVEGTSNPNLYWYRQAAGRGLQLLFYSVGIGQISSEVPQNLSASRPQDRQFILSSKKLLLSDSGFYLCAWTLAGRSTGELFFGEGSRLTVL.

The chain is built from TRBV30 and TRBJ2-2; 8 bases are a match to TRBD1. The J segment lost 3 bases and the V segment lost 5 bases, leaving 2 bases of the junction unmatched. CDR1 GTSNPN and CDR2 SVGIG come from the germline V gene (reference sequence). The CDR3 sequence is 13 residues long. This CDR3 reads CAWRTGYTGELFF. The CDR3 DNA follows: TGTGCCTGGCGGACAGGGTACACCGGGGAGCTGTTTTTT.

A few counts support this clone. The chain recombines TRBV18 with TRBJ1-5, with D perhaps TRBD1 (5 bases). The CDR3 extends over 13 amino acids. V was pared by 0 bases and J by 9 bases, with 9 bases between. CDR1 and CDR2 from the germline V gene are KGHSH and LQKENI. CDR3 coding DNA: TGTGCCAGCTCACCACCGGAGGGGCGGCCCCAGCATTTT. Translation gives CASSPPEGRPQHF. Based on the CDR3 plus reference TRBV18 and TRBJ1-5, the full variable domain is NAGVMQNPRHLVRRRGQEARLRCSPMKGHSHVYWYRQLPEEGLKFMVYLQKENIIDESGMPKERFSAEFPKEGPSILRIQQVVRGDSAAYFCASSPPEGRPQHFGDGTRLSIL.